The clone carrying this T cell receptor (beta chain) was counted ten times or more. Its antigen remains unknown. To make TCR beta libraries, researchers used iRepertoire HTBI primers and Arm-PCR of CDR3 regions. In TCRdb, the multiplex PCR reads were re-called with MiXCR into one record per CDR3 protein. The sample has roughly 350,000 distinct CDR3 sequences, roughly 17% seen once. This specimen comes from a study of regulatory T cells in long-lasting Graves disease. On the study more broadly: Freshly diagnosed Graves' patients had used antithyroid drugs for under 3 months.

General study points: When disease was persistent, TRBV28, TRBJ1-2 and TRBJ2-5 were the favored segments.

Germline V lookup: CDR1 LGHDT, CDR2 YNNKEL (reference sequence). The V gene end was trimmed by 2 bases and the J gene end by 8 bases; junction bases not matched to a gene: 10. The CDR3 is made up of 16 amino acids. Documented time point: newly diagnosed GD, antithyroid drugs for less than 3 months. RNA extracted from PBMCs served as the sequencing template. These records were also assigned to another study, of T cells in Graves' hyperthyroidism and ophthalmopathy. Per that study: The hyperthyroidism was newly diagnosed and had lasted under 2 months; the patients were aged 18 to 65.

The specimen was peripheral blood mononuclear cells (PBMCs), collected at new diagnosis, from a patient treated with antithyroid drugs. The V gene is TRBV3-1, the J gene TRBJ2-4; 9 bases match TRBD2. The source is a man aged 35-49 years with Graves disease. CDR3 amino acids: CASSQQPHSGGHIQYF. The CDR3 DNA reads TGTGCCAGCAGCCAACAACCTCATAGCGGGGGACACATTCAGTACTTC.